This is a list of T cell receptor beta chains from one sample in a study of shared clonotypes between healthy human individuals. Libraries were prepared by immunoSEQ multiplex PCR; TCRdb keeps only in-frame clonotypes and omits some of them. The data contain just over 2,000,000 clones, around 95% of them singletons. Sequenced: naive CD4+ T cells sorted from blood. The receptors originated from a man aged 18 to 30 in good health. The CDR3 runs from the conserved cysteine through the conserved F or W. The D gene is left open where the match is weak. The size of a clone is reported for some rows only, either as once, few or many, or as a class for expanded clones.

clone_size	v_call	j_call	d_call	cdr3_aa	cdr3_nt
NA	TRBV19	TRBJ1-6	NA	CASREGRYNSPLHF	TGTGCCAGTAGAGAGGGCAGATATAATTCACCCCTCCACTTT
NA	TRBV13	TRBJ2-5	NA	CASSSLHKRGETQYF	TGTGCCAGCAGCTCCCTTCATAAGCGTGGAGAGACCCAGTACTTC
NA	TRBV6-5	TRBJ2-1	TRBD2	CASSPGLVSNEQFF	TGTGCCAGCAGTCCGGGACTAGTCAGTAATGAGCAGTTCTTC
few	TRBV6-5	TRBJ1-2	NA	CASSRQENYGYTF	TGTGCCAGCAGTAGACAGGAGAACTATGGCTACACCTTC
NA	TRBV10-2	TRBJ1-2	NA	CASSERVGANYGYTF	TGCGCCAGCAGTGAGAGGGTCGGTGCGAACTATGGCTACACCTTC
NA	TRBV7-2	TRBJ2-7	NA	CASSNLGAGNYEQYF	TGTGCCAGCAGCAACCTGGGAGCGGGCAACTACGAGCAGTACTTC
NA	TRBV10-3	TRBJ2-3	TRBD2	CAISDAGGPGTQYF	TGTGCCATCAGTGATGCGGGGGGGCCTGGGACGCAGTATTTT
NA	TRBV28	TRBJ1-2	TRBD1	CASSFRGRLYGYTF	TGTGCCAGCAGTTTCAGGGGGCGTCTATATGGCTACACCTTC
NA	TRBV5-3	TRBJ2-5	TRBD1	CARSNRDRGRLETQYF	TGTGCCAGAAGCAACCGGGACAGGGGGCGCCTAGAGACCCAGTACTTC
once	TRBV11-3	TRBJ2-5	NA	CASSISGTNRQETQYF	TGTGCCAGCAGCATCTCCGGGACAAACCGCCAAGAGACCCAGTACTTC
NA	TRBV7-7	TRBJ2-2	TRBD2	CASSSGTSGSRNLNTGELFF	TGTGCTAGCAGCTCCGGGACTAGCGGGAGTAGAAATCTGAACACCGGGGAGCTGTTTTTT
once	TRBV13	TRBJ2-2	TRBD2	CASSLRRLAGFSGELFF	TGTGCCAGCAGCTTGCGTCGACTAGCGGGGTTCTCCGGGGAGCTGTTTTTT
NA	TRBV5-1	TRBJ1-5	NA	CASSDGTVNQPQHF	TGCGCCAGCAGCGACGGAACAGTGAATCAGCCCCAGCATTTT
NA	TRBV30	TRBJ2-5	NA	CAWSVRAGKGTQYF	TGTGCCTGGAGTGTACGGGCAGGGAAAGGGACCCAGTACTTC
NA	TRBV28	TRBJ2-5	NA	CASSFRPRGETQYF	TGTGCCAGCAGTTTTCGACCCCGGGGAGAGACCCAGTACTTC
NA	TRBV7-6	TRBJ2-1	NA	CASSLVSGKPYNEQFF	TGTGCCAGCAGCTTAGTCTCAGGGAAACCCTACAATGAGCAGTTCTTC
NA	TRBV2	TRBJ1-1	NA	CASSLQGNTEAFF	TGTGCCAGCAGTTTACAGGGAAATACTGAAGCTTTCTTT
NA	TRBV19	TRBJ2-2	TRBD1	CASSIGQGVSGELFF	TGTGCCAGTAGTATCGGACAGGGGGTATCCGGGGAGCTGTTTTTT
NA	TRBV6-1	TRBJ2-6	NA	CASSEMAWTTSLLSGANVLTF	TGTGCCAGCAGTGAAATGGCTTGGACAACTAGCCTGCTCTCTGGGGCCAACGTCCTGACTTTC
NA	TRBV7-8	TRBJ1-1	NA	CASSLSIVREVGAFF	TGTGCCAGCAGCTTATCAATCGTCAGGGAAGTAGGGGCTTTCTTT
NA	TRBV19	TRBJ1-5	NA	CASRNDLDQPQHF	TGTGCCAGTAGGAACGATCTTGATCAGCCCCAGCATTTT
NA	TRBV27	TRBJ1-5	TRBD1	CASSFRGQGYSNQPQHF	TGTGCCAGCAGTTTTAGGGGACAGGGTTATAGCAATCAGCCCCAGCATTTT
once	TRBV18	TRBJ2-7	NA	CASSPTRSPNSYEQYF	TGTGCCAGCTCACCAACACGAAGCCCCAACTCCTACGAGCAGTACTTC
NA	TRBV27	TRBJ1-2	NA	CASSPGTPHYSSNGYTF	TGTGCCAGCAGTCCCGGGACCCCCCACTATTCTTCGAATGGCTACACCTTC
NA	TRBV6-5	TRBJ2-4	TRBD1	CASSPGQGTNIQYF	TGTGCCAGCAGTCCCGGACAGGGAACAAACATTCAGTACTTC
NA	TRBV6-6	TRBJ1-5	NA	CASSPSVGNQPQHF	TGTGCCAGCAGTCCGAGTGTGGGCAATCAGCCCCAGCATTTT